A single sample is the source of the 27 T cell receptor beta chains below, sequenced in a study of hypomethylating agent response in myelodysplastic syndrome. TCRdb's copy holds only in-frame clones and misses some; the assay was immunoSEQ multiplex PCR. The sample has nearly 4,500 clones, about four fifths seen once. The material sequenced was bone marrow, taken before or after starting hypomethylating agent treatment for myelodysplastic syndrome (not recorded which). The source of these receptors is a human donor with myelodysplastic syndrome.

The chain employs TRBV30 and TRBJ2-1, with a possible D match to TRBD1 (6 bases). Germline loops: CDR1 GTSNPN, CDR2 SVGIG (reference sequence). This CDR3 spans 14 amino acids. V was cut by 4 bases and J by 7 bases, with 17 bases left in between. DNA of the CDR3: TGTGCCTGGAACGACCGCTCAGGGGTAAATGAGCAGTTCTTC. It encodes CAWNDRSGVNEQFF.

This rearrangement joins TRBV5-4 to TRBJ2-1; D ambiguous. In germline, CDR1 is SGHNT, CDR2 YYREEE (reference sequence). The V end lost 5 bases, the J end lost 5 bases, and 11 bases lay between the germline ends. There are 13 residues in the CDR3. The CDR3 DNA sequence: TGTGCCAGCAGTCACGGCCGGAACAATGAGCAGTTCTTC. Protein: CASSHGRNNEQFF.

CDR3 sequence reads: CASSSQTYEQYF. Here the CDR3 DNA reads TGTGCCAGCTCATCGCAAACCTACGAGCAGTACTTC. The chain is built from TRBV18 and TRBJ2-7; no definite D call. CDR3 length: 12 amino acids. CDR1 is KGHSH and CDR2 is LQKENI in the germline V gene. V shed 5 bases and J shed 2 bases, with 7 bases lying between them.

This clone has just a few counts. The chain is built from TRBV29-1 and TRBJ1-1; D uncertain. The V end was cut by 7 bases, the J end by 4 bases, with 13 bases between. The CDR3 contains 12 residues. Germline V gene lookup returns CDR1 SQVTM and CDR2 ANQGSEA. Here the CDR3 reads CSAGRVSTEAFF. Here the CDR3 DNA reads TGCAGCGCCGGGAGGGTTAGCACTGAAGCTTTCTTT.

The CDR3 region is CASSARGLAGGPLADTQYF. In nucleotides, the CDR3 is TGTGCCAGCAGCGCCAGGGGACTAGCGGGAGGGCCGTTGGCAGATACGCAGTATTTT. This chain uses TRBV9 with TRBJ2-3; TRBD2 matches 16 bases. Trimming removed 3 bases from V and 4 bases from J; junction bases left unmatched: 11. The CDR3 contains 19 residues. Germline lookup yields CDR1 SGDLS and CDR2 YYNGEE. Full variable domain (remainder filled in from reference TRBV9 and TRBJ2-3): DSGVTQTPKHLITATGQRVTLRCSPRSGDLSVYWYQQSLDQGLQFLIQYYNGEERAKGNILERFSAQQFPDLHSELNLSSLELGDSALYFCASSARGLAGGPLADTQYFGPGTRLTVL.

The V call is TRBV29-1, the J call TRBJ2-7; D might be TRBD2 (10 bases). The CDR3 has 16 residues. Deletions cut 4 bases from V and 1 base from J, with 20 bases between. Germline V gene data show CDR1 as SQVTM and CDR2 as ANQGSEA. DNA for the CDR3: TGCAGCGTTGCACAGGGGGCTAGCGGGAGTTCCTACGAGCAGTACTTC. Residues: CSVAQGASGSSYEQYF.

The chain is built from TRBV4-1 and TRBJ1-3; D is unclear. CDR3 length equals 15 residues. The ends were cut back, 4 bases at V and 0 bases at J, with 10 bases in the middle. Per germline, CDR1 MGHRA and CDR2 YSYEKL. CDR3 region: CASSRTQDSGNTIYF. The CDR3 DNA follows: TGCGCCAGCAGCCGCACTCAGGACTCTGGAAACACCATATATTTT.

J is TRBJ2-5 and V is TRBV19; D is perhaps TRBD1 (6 bases). V lost 5 bases to trimming and J lost 5 bases, with 15 bases between them. The CDR3 loop spans 14 amino acids. Germline CDR1 is LNHDA and CDR2 is SQIVND (reference sequence). The CDR3: CASSWGRGSETQYF. The DNA for the CDR3 is TGTGCCAGTAGTTGGGGTAGGGGGTCGGAGACCCAGTACTTC.

The V and J genes are TRBV5-6 and TRBJ2-1; TRBD2 matches at 7 bases. Germline trimming cut 1 base from V and 15 bases from J; bases unmatched to any gene: 13. The CDR3 contains 14 residues. CDR1 SGHDT and CDR2 YYEEEE come from the germline V gene. The CDR3 spells CASSLWPGRAPGFF. DNA of the CDR3: TGTGCCAGCAGCTTGTGGCCAGGGAGGGCACCAGGGTTCTTC.

This chain connects TRBV2 to TRBJ1-2; 8 bases fit TRBD1. Trimming removed 7 bases from V and 7 bases from J; junction bases left unmatched: 23. The CDR3 has 18 residues. Germline CDR1 SNHLY, CDR2 FYNNEI. This chain's CDR3 is CASTDLVETGATASGYTF. The CDR3 coding sequence is TGTGCCAGCACTGACCTAGTGGAGACAGGGGCAACGGCTTCTGGCTACACCTTC.

The chain combines TRBV6-5 with TRBJ1-2; D is uncertain. V was shortened by 10 bases and J by 2 bases, with 17 bases between the two germline ends. The CDR3 runs 14 residues. Looked up from germline, CDR1 is MNHEY and CDR2 is SVGAGI. The CDR3 reads CATLVWAGNYGYTF. The CDR3 coding sequence is TGTGCCACCCTGGTGTGGGCAGGCAACTATGGCTACACCTTC.

The V and J genes are TRBV4-3 and TRBJ2-1; D unresolved. Germline CDR1 LGHNA, CDR2 YSLEER. V lost 0 bases and J 10 bases, leaving 7 bases between the germline ends. This CDR3 has 12 residues. The CDR3 sequence is CASSQDRREQFF. As DNA, the CDR3 is TGCGCCAGCAGCCAAGATCGGCGAGAGCAGTTCTTC.

The chain couples TRBV18 to TRBJ2-3; D is possibly TRBD2 (5 bases). CDR1 and CDR2 (germline): KGHSH, LQKENI. The CDR3 is made up of 17 amino acids. V lost 6 bases and J 0 bases, leaving 19 bases between the germline ends. The CDR3 sequence is CASSLTQPGISTDTQYF. CDR3 sequence (DNA): TGTGCCAGCTCCCTTACACAGCCGGGGATAAGCACAGATACGCAGTATTTT.

The chain links TRBV5-1 to TRBJ2-1; the D is unclear. Germline V gene sequence: CDR1 SGHRS, CDR2 YFSETQ. CDR3 length equals 12 residues. V was trimmed by 0 bases and J by 6 bases, leaving 4 bases between them. The CDR3 sequence is CASSLDGNEQFF. The CDR3 region has the DNA TGCGCCAGCAGCTTGGACGGCAATGAGCAGTTCTTC. The full variable domain, with the rest looked up from reference TRBV5-1 and TRBJ2-1, is KAGVTQTPRYLIKTRGQQVTLSCSPISGHRSVSWYQQTPGQGLQFLFEYFSETQRNKGNFPGRFSGRQFSNSRSEMNVSTLELGDSALYLCASSLDGNEQFFGPGTRLTVL.

This chain joins TRBV20-1 and TRBJ1-2; D is unclear. CDR3 length: 10 amino acids. Germline assignment: CDR1 DFQATT and CDR2 SNEGSKA (reference sequence). V was pared by 5 bases and J by 7 bases, with 8 bases between. Here the CDR3 reads CSAPLVGYTF. The CDR3 nucleotides read TGCAGTGCTCCCCTGGTTGGCTACACCTTC.

This clone was seen once. The rearrangement links TRBV29-1 to TRBJ2-1, with D hard to call. V was trimmed by 4 bases and J by 6 bases, leaving 16 bases between them. Germline V gives CDR1 SQVTM, CDR2 ANQGSEA. This CDR3 is built from 14 residues. CDR3 DNA sequence: TGCAGCGTTGTGGGGATGAGTGTTTCCAATGAGCAGTTCTTC. Its protein is CSVVGMSVSNEQFF.

The chain carries TRBV25-1 and TRBJ2-1, with TRBD2 matching over 9 bases. Looked up from germline, CDR1 is MGHDK and CDR2 is SYGVNS. The CDR3 sequence is 16 residues long. Trimming took 5 bases from V and 9 from J; bases not matched to a gene: 14. This chain's CDR3 is CASSWAAAGGRGEQFF. Here the CDR3 DNA reads TGTGCCAGCAGTTGGGCAGCGGCGGGAGGGCGGGGTGAGCAGTTCTTC.

This chain uses TRBV4-3 with TRBJ1-4; D remains ambiguous. V lost 0 bases and J 0 bases, leaving 11 bases between the germline ends. This CDR3 spans 17 amino acids. Germline CDR1 is LGHNA and CDR2 is YSLEER. The CDR3 nucleotides are TGCGCCAGCAGCCAAGATTTGCAAGTTGCAACTAATGAAAAACTGTTTTTT. Translated, it gives CASSQDLQVATNEKLFF.

The V and J genes are TRBV14 and TRBJ2-3; tentative D call: TRBD2 (6 bases). CDR1 SGHDN and CDR2 FVKESK come from the germline V gene. Trimming removed 4 bases at V and 4 bases at J, with 12 bases between. This CDR3 spans 14 amino acids. CDR3 bases: TGTGCCAGCAGCCGTGGCGGGAATGCAGATACGCAGTATTTT. Its protein is CASSRGGNADTQYF. Together with reference TRBV14 and TRBJ2-3, the CDR3 gives the full variable domain: EAGVTQFPSHSVIEKGQTVTLRCDPISGHDNLYWYRRVMGKEIKFLLHFVKESKQDESGMPNNRFLAERTGGTYSTLKVQPAELEDSGVYFCASSRGGNADTQYFGPGTRLTVL.

For the CDR3, the DNA is TGTGCCAGCAGCGCGGGACTAGCGGTTTTTTCCTACAATGAGCAGTTCTTC. Translation gives CASSAGLAVFSYNEQFF. The chain has TRBV9 and TRBJ2-1, with TRBD2 identical over 11 bases. Germline V gene data show CDR1 as SGDLS and CDR2 as YYNGEE. The V and J ends lost 3 bases and 1 base, in that order; junction bases with no gene match: 6. CDR3 length: 17 amino acids.

In nucleotides, the CDR3 is TGTGCCAGCAGCCAAGATGGGCCGGGGGGCTATGGCTACACCTTC. Protein product: CASSQDGPGGYGYTF. This chain uses TRBV4-2 with TRBJ1-2, with a possible D match to TRBD1 (5 bases). This CDR3 is 15 amino acids long. Trimming took off 0 bases at V and 4 bases at J, with 12 bases between the two ends. Germline values: CDR1 LGHNA, CDR2 YNFKEQ.

This CDR3 reads CASSQKRRAGATGELFF. The DNA for the CDR3 is TGTGCCAGCAGCCAGAAACGGCGGGCAGGGGCCACCGGGGAGCTGTTTTTT. The J gene is TRBJ2-2, the V gene TRBV28, with D possibly being TRBD1 (6 bases). This CDR3 is built from 17 residues. Germline-derived CDR1 and CDR2 are MDHEN and SYDVKM. V was trimmed by 6 bases and J by 4 bases, leaving 21 bases between them.

This rearrangement joins TRBV2 to TRBJ1-5, with 7 bases fitting TRBD1. CDR1 is SNHLY, CDR2 FYNNEI, per germline. J lost 1 base, V lost 7 bases, and 4 bases had no gene match. The CDR3 consists of 14 residues. The CDR3 bases are TGTGCCAGCAAAAGGGACAGAAGCAATCAGCCCCAGCATTTT. Amino acids: CASKRDRSNQPQHF.

This clone is judged large. The chain recombines TRBV18 with TRBJ2-7, with D maybe TRBD2 (6 bases). Trimming shortened V by 1 base and J by 0 bases, and 13 bases separated the two germline ends. This CDR3 has 16 residues. Germline lookup yields CDR1 KGHSH and CDR2 LQKENI. The chain's CDR3 is CASSPRRDGSSYEQYF. CDR3 DNA: TGTGCCAGCTCACCACGAAGGGACGGGAGCTCCTACGAGCAGTACTTC.

There are a few counts of this clone. The J gene is TRBJ1-5, the V gene TRBV27, with 7 bases that match TRBD1. The CDR3 consists of 14 residues. The germline gives CDR1 MNHEY, CDR2 SMNVEV (reference sequence). The V segment lost 3 bases and the J segment 5 bases; nucleotides outside the gene matches: 4. In DNA form, the CDR3 reads TGTGCCAGCAGTTTCCGACAGGGTGATCAGCCCCAGCATTTT. Its translation: CASSFRQGDQPQHF.

The chain combines TRBV11-3 with TRBJ2-5; possible D gene TRBD2, 7 bases. Trimming pared 0 bases from V and 3 bases from J, leaving 11 bases between. CDR1 is SGHNT and CDR2 is YENEEA in the germline V gene. This CDR3 spans 15 amino acids. CDR3 sequence (DNA): TGTGCCAGCAGCTTAGATGGGGGGGCAGAAGAGACCCAGTACTTC. The encoded protein is CASSLDGGAEETQYF.

The genes are TRBV4-3 and TRBJ2-3; perhaps TRBD2 as D (5 bases). Trimming removed 0 bases from V and 11 bases from J, with 12 bases in between. Germline V gene lookup returns CDR1 LGHNA and CDR2 YSLEER. The CDR3 runs 13 residues. Here the CDR3 reads CASSQDRFEGQYF. CDR3 coding DNA: TGCGCCAGCAGCCAAGATCGTTTTGAGGGGCAGTATTTT.